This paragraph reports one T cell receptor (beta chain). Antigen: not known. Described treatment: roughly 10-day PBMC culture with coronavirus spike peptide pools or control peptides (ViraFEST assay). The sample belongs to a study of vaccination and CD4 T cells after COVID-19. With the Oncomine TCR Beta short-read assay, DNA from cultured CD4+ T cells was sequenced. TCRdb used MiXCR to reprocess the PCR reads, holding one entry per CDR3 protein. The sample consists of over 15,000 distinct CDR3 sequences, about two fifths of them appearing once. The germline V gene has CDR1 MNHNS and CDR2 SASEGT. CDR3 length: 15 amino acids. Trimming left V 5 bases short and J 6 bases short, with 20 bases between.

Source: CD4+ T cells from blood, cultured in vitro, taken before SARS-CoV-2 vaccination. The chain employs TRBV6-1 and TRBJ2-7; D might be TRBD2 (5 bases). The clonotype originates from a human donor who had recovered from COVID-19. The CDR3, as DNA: TGTGCCAGCAGTCGTCCTAGCCACCACTCCGGCGAGCAGTACTTC. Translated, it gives CASSRPSHHSGEQYF.